This T cell receptor (beta chain) comes out of a study of T cells in localized non-small cell lung cancer. This clone was seen a single time. Its target is not known. The data were produced by immunoSEQ multiplex PCR, yet TCRdb's version contains in-frame clones alone and is incomplete. The data contain around 69,000 clones, about 90% of them singletons. The study's findings and limits: Clonality peaked in uninvolved adjacent lung rather than tumor.

J was trimmed by 5 bases and V by 4 bases; bases with no gene match: 2. This CDR3 region has 13 residues. Germline V gives CDR1 MNHEY, CDR2 SVGAGI. The J gene is TRBJ2-5, the V gene TRBV6-5; 9 bases are shared with TRBD1. This sequence was found in a woman aged 35 to 75 with stage I lung adenocarcinoma. The material sequenced was peripheral blood, taken before any cancer treatment. CDR3 protein: CASSWGTGETQYF. The CDR3 DNA is TGTGCCAGCAGTTGGGGGACAGGGGAGACCCAGTACTTC.